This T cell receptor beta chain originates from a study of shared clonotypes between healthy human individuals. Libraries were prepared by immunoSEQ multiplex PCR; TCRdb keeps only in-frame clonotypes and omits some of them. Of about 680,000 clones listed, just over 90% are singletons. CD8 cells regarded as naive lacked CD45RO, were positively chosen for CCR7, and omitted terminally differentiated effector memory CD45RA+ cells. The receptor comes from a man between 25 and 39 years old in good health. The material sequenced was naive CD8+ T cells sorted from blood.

The CDR3 nucleotides are TGCAGCGTTTTTAGGGACAGTGCCTACGAGCAGTACTTC. This codes for CSVFRDSAYEQYF. The chain combines TRBV29-1 with TRBJ2-7, with TRBD1 matching 7 bases. CDR3 length equals 13 residues. CDR1 and CDR2 (germline): SQVTM, ANQGSEA. V lost 5 bases to trimming and J lost 2 bases; unmatched junction nucleotides: 6.